Presented here are 24 T cell receptor beta chains from one specimen sequenced in a study of identifying expanded T cells in peripheral blood. TCRdb's table, derived via immunoSEQ multiplex PCR, lists solely in-frame clones and lacks some. The sample comprises 70,000 or so clones, roughly 90% of which are singletons, and around 3.3% rests with the top ten. Sequenced sample: blood. These receptors originate from a person aged 18-70 years in good health.

This chain links TRBV5-6 with TRBJ2-5; the match to TRBD1 covers 10 bases. This CDR3 region has 14 residues. V gave up 3 bases and J gave up 4 bases; unmatched junction bases: 3. Germline CDR1 is SGHDT and CDR2 is YYEEEE. The CDR3 sequence: CASSSGDRGETQYF. The CDR3 DNA sequence: TGTGCCAGCAGCTCCGGGGACAGGGGAGAGACCCAGTACTTC.

This clone is a singleton in its sample. The chain recombines TRBV10-2 with TRBJ2-1; D is possibly TRBD1 or TRBD2 (5 bases each). Germline loops: CDR1 WSHSY, CDR2 SAAADI. V was trimmed by 6 bases and J by 15 bases, leaving 18 bases between them. CDR3 length: 12 residues. This chain's CDR3 is CASRGVWEKGFF. The CDR3, as DNA: TGCGCCAGCAGGGGGGTATGGGAAAAGGGGTTCTTC.

The gene calls are TRBV18 and TRBJ1-1; no definite D call. Per the germline V gene, CDR1 is KGHSH and CDR2 is LQKENI. Trimming shortened V by 1 base and J by 5 bases, and 11 bases separated the two germline ends. CDR3 size: 14 residues. Here the CDR3 DNA reads TGTGCCAGCTCACCACAAGGGTTCGGGACTGAAGCTTTCTTT. Translated, it gives CASSPQGFGTEAFF.

This clone appeared a single time. This rearrangement joins TRBV11-2 to TRBJ1-4; TRBD1 matches 8 bases. CDR3 length: 13 amino acids. Per the germline V gene, CDR1 is SGHAT and CDR2 is FQNNGV. The ends lost 8 bases at V and 8 bases at J; junction bases unmatched: 7. The CDR3, as DNA: TGTGCCAGCGGCCAGGGGGCAAGAGAAAAACTGTTTTTT. Its translation: CASGQGAREKLFF.

The CDR3 protein is CASSVVIGLGGQETQYF. CDR3 in DNA: TGTGCCAGCAGTGTGGTCATTGGACTAGGAGGCCAAGAGACCCAGTACTTC. The chain has TRBV2 and TRBJ2-5; 7 nucleotides align to TRBD2. V was pared by 4 bases and J by 1 base, with 12 bases of the junction left unmatched. The germline CDR1 and CDR2 sequences are SNHLY and FYNNEI. The CDR3 extends over 17 amino acids. Full variable domain (rest looked up from reference TRBV2 and TRBJ2-5): EPEVTQTPSHQVTQMGQEVILRCVPISNHLYFYWYRQILGQKVEFLVSFYNNEISEKSEIFDDQFSVERPDGSNFTLKIRSTKLEDSAMYFCASSVVIGLGGQETQYFGPGTRLLVL.

This clone was seen a few times. This rearrangement joins TRBV4-2 to TRBJ2-1, with TRBD2 matching over 7 bases. There are 14 residues in the CDR3. J lost 10 bases, V lost 5 bases, and 11 bases had no gene match. The germline CDR1 and CDR2 sequences are LGHNA and YNFKEQ. CDR3 loop: CASSEIPGGLEQFF. The CDR3 DNA reads as TGTGCCAGCAGCGAGATCCCGGGGGGACTCGAGCAGTTCTTC.

This chain joins TRBV7-8 and TRBJ2-3, with D perhaps assigned TRBD1 or TRBD2 (6 bases each). The germline gives CDR1 SGHVS, CDR2 FQNEAQ. This CDR3 comprises 15 residues. V lost 3 bases to trimming and J lost 5 bases, with 15 bases between them. The CDR3 reads CASSFQSGGGDTQYF. The CDR3 nucleotides read TGTGCCAGCAGCTTCCAGAGCGGAGGGGGAGATACGCAGTATTTT.

The chain recombines TRBV11-3 with TRBJ1-6; D call uncertain. The CDR3 loop spans 13 amino acids. Trimming removed 0 bases at V and 6 bases at J, with 3 bases between. The germline V gene encodes CDR1 SGHNT and CDR2 YENEEA. DNA for the CDR3: TGTGCCAGCAGCTTAGACCTTAATTCACCCCTCCACTTT. Encoded protein: CASSLDLNSPLHF.

The chain couples TRBV28 to TRBJ2-1; a weak D match, TRBD1 (6 bases). Per germline, CDR1 MDHEN and CDR2 SYDVKM. The CDR3 loop spans 15 amino acids. V was clipped by 7 bases and J by 7 bases, with 20 bases between them. CDR3 DNA: TGTGCCAGCACCTTACTGGGTCAGGGGCTAAATGAGCAGTTCTTC. Translation gives CASTLLGQGLNEQFF.

The chain uses TRBV7-2 and TRBJ2-5, with 11 bases lining up with TRBD2. The V gene end was trimmed by 5 bases and the J gene end by 5 bases; junction bases not matched to a gene: 10. The germline CDR1 and CDR2 sequences are SGHTA and FQGNSA. The CDR3 totals 16 residues. CDR3 nucleotide sequence: TGTGCCAGCAGCCCCATCCCACTAGCGGGGGAGGAGACCCAGTACTTC. Translating it yields CASSPIPLAGEETQYF.

The rearrangement joins TRBV2 to TRBJ2-1, with 7 bases lining up with TRBD1. The CDR3 totals 12 residues. CDR1 and CDR2 (germline): SNHLY, FYNNEI. V gave up 11 bases and J gave up 6 bases; unmatched junction bases: 7. DNA for the CDR3: TGTGCCGGACGAACAGGGGTCAATGAGCAGTTCTTC. Its protein is CAGRTGVNEQFF.

The chain carries TRBV28 and TRBJ2-1; D ambiguous. V was cut by 7 bases and J by 8 bases, with 9 bases left in between. The CDR3 runs to 11 residues. The V gene's germline CDR1 is MDHEN and CDR2 SYDVKM. The CDR3 spells CASTMEYEQFF. The CDR3 DNA reads as TGTGCCAGCACGATGGAATATGAGCAGTTCTTC.

CDR3: CASSPPPRGSYEQYF. The CDR3 coding sequence is TGTGCCAGCAGTCCTCCCCCTAGAGGTTCGTACGAGCAGTACTTC. The genes are TRBV13 and TRBJ2-7, with D hard to call. CDR3 length: 15 amino acids. Germline V gene data show CDR1 as PRHDT and CDR2 as FYEKMQ (reference sequence). Trimming removed 6 bases at V and 4 bases at J, with 19 bases between.

The gene calls are TRBV18 and TRBJ2-2; unclear D gene. V lost 3 bases to trimming and J lost 2 bases, with 16 bases between them. Germline V CDR1 and CDR2: KGHSH, LQKENI. This CDR3 has 17 residues. As DNA, the CDR3 is TGTGCCAGCTCACCGACGAGGCGTGGCCCTAACACCGGGGAGCTGTTTTTT. Encoded protein: CASSPTRRGPNTGELFF.

This clone occurred a few times. The chain employs TRBV7-3 and TRBJ2-2; D is perhaps TRBD2 (6 bases). This CDR3 contains 15 residues. The V gene's germline CDR1 is SGHTA and CDR2 FQGTGA. V lost 5 bases, J lost 5 bases, and 15 bases lay in between. The CDR3 region is CASSEKRAGTGELFF. The CDR3 region has the DNA TGTGCCAGCAGCGAAAAGCGGGCGGGAACCGGGGAGCTGTTTTTT.

The V call is TRBV7-2, the J call TRBJ2-5; 11 nucleotides agree with TRBD2. This CDR3 contains 17 residues. Germline CDR1 reads SGHTA; CDR2 reads FQGNSA. V was pared by 2 bases and J by 2 bases, with 7 bases of the junction left unmatched. CDR3 DNA: TGTGCCAGCAGCTTATATGGGGGACTAGCGGTTCAAGAGACCCAGTACTTC. This sequence encodes CASSLYGGLAVQETQYF. Drawing the rest from reference TRBV7-2 and TRBJ2-5, the complete variable domain is GAGVSQSPSNKVTEKGKDVELRCDPISGHTALYWYRQSLGQGLEFLIYFQGNSAPDKSGLPSDRFSAERTGGSVSTLTIQRTQQEDSAVYLCASSLYGGLAVQETQYFGPGTRLLVL.

The gene calls are TRBV7-2 and TRBJ2-7; 7 nucleotides match TRBD2. Per germline, CDR1 SGHTA and CDR2 FQGNSA. After removal of 1 base from V and 3 bases from J, the junction contained 6 bases not matched to a gene. The CDR3 covers 15 residues. CDR3 nucleotides: TGTGCCAGCAGCTTAGGTTTTTCGGGGGGCTACGAGCAGTACTTC. Protein sequence: CASSLGFSGGYEQYF.

This chain links TRBV7-2 with TRBJ2-3; 10 bases are shared with TRBD2. V dropped 1 base and J dropped 8; count of bases not matched to a gene: 12. CDR1 SGHTA and CDR2 FQGNSA come from the germline V gene. The CDR3 covers 17 residues. This CDR3 is CASSLGPSGGGQGTQYF. The DNA for the CDR3 is TGTGCCAGCAGCTTAGGGCCAAGCGGGGGGGGCCAGGGTACGCAGTATTTT. Based on the CDR3 plus reference TRBV7-2 and TRBJ2-3, the full variable domain is GAGVSQSPSNKVTEKGKDVELRCDPISGHTALYWYRQSLGQGLEFLIYFQGNSAPDKSGLPSDRFSAERTGGSVSTLTIQRTQQEDSAVYLCASSLGPSGGGQGTQYFGPGTRLTVL.

In DNA form, the CDR3 reads TGTGCCAGCGGTGCGGTAGCGTCGACGGTGGGGACAGATACGCAGTATTTT. As protein: CASGAVASTVGTDTQYF. The chain couples TRBV6-1 to TRBJ2-3; D possibly corresponds to TRBD2 (5 bases). The CDR3 extends over 17 amino acids. The V end lost 8 bases, the J end lost 3 bases, and 24 bases lay between the germline ends. Germline CDR1 MNHNS, CDR2 SASEGT.

In the case of this clone: A junction boundary mismatches the germline segment, possibly from a read error. The rearrangement links TRBV29-1 to TRBJ2-2; a weak D match, TRBD2 (6 bases). There are 12 residues in the CDR3. Germline V gene lookup returns CDR1 SQVTM and CDR2 ANQGSEA. The chain's CDR3 is CSVGREPGEPFF. The CDR3 DNA sequence: TGCAGCGTTGGGCGGGAACCCGGGGAGCCGTTTTTT.

V and J are TRBV23-1 and TRBJ1-2; D unclear. TRBV23-1 qualifies as an ORF whose function is uncertain. Trimming cost V 2 bases and J 4 bases, with 17 bases left between them. The CDR3 sequence is 16 residues long. As DNA, the CDR3 is TGCGCCAGCAGTCAAAAAATTGGTGGCCCTATCTATGGCTACACCTTC. This translates into CASSQKIGGPIYGYTF.

The chain combines TRBV5-8 with TRBJ1-2, with 9 bases lining up with TRBD1. V lost 2 bases, J lost 6 bases, and 5 bases stayed unmatched. There are 14 residues in the CDR3. Germline V gene lookup returns CDR1 SGHTS and CDR2 YDEGEE. The CDR3: CASSFLQGANGYTF. The CDR3 region has the DNA TGTGCCAGCAGCTTCCTACAGGGGGCGAATGGCTACACCTTC.

The J gene is TRBJ2-1, the V gene TRBV20-1; D gene ambiguous. The CDR3 contains 11 residues. Trimming removed 1 base from V and 9 bases from J, with 7 bases in between. In germline, CDR1 is DFQATT, CDR2 SNEGSKA (reference sequence). The DNA of the CDR3 is TGCAGTGCTAGAGCCTCTCCTGAGCAGTTCTTC. Residues: CSARASPEQFF.

The chain couples TRBV5-4 to TRBJ1-6; weak D call: TRBD1 (6 bases). The CDR3 length is 15 residues. The germline V and J ends were trimmed by 4 bases and 10 bases, with 18 bases remaining between them. The germline CDR1 and CDR2 sequences are SGHNT and YYREEE (reference sequence). The CDR3 region has the DNA TGTGCCAGCAGCCCGCAGACAGGAATCAACTCACCCCTCCACTTT. It encodes CASSPQTGINSPLHF.